This record looks at one T cell receptor (beta chain) sequence and its context. Its antigen is unidentified. This sample is drawn from a study of cytomegalovirus exposure and HLA in healthy donors. Study-wide points: Exclusion as indistinguishable affected some V segments, including TRBV6-2 and TRBV6-3. When presence/absence was analysed, sequencing depth was taken to be roughly uniform across donors.

Primers: 60 Vbeta forward and 13 Jbeta reverse. Produced via immunoSEQ multiplex PCR; TCRdb's table is partial and in-frame only. This sample's table reports more than 130,000 clones. Trimming removed 0 bases at V and 7 bases at J, with 4 bases between. The germline V gene has CDR1 MNHEY and CDR2 SVGAGI. The length of the CDR3 is 11 residues. This clonotype originated in a man aged 40-55 years in good health and CMV-seronegative. The chain carries TRBV6-5 and TRBJ2-7; D gene uncertain. Sequenced sample: PBMCs. Here the CDR3 reads CASSYSREQYF. The CDR3 DNA is TGTGCCAGCAGTTACTCGAGGGAGCAGTACTTC.